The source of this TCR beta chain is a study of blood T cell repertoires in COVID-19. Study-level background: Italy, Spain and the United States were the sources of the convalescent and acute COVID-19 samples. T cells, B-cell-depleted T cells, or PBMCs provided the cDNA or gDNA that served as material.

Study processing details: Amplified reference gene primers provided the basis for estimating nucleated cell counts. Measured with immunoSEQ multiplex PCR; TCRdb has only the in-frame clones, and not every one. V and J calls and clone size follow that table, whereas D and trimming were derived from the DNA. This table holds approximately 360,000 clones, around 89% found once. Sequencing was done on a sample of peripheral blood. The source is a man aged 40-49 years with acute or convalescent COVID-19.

The DNA of the CDR3 is TGTGCCAGCAGCCCTCGGGGAAGCGGGAGCCCCCGGGAGCAGTTCTTC. It encodes CASSPRGSGSPREQFF. This chain uses TRBV11-3 with TRBJ2-1, with 8 bases aligning to TRBD2. The CDR3 contains 16 residues. Germline assignment: CDR1 SGHNT and CDR2 YENEEA. The V and J ends lost 5 bases and 10 bases, in that order; junction bases with no gene match: 16.